The clone carrying this TCR beta chain was detected ten times or more. Its antigen is still unknown. Trimming shortened V by 5 bases and J by 12 bases, and 17 bases separated the two germline ends. Germline V gene data show CDR1 as SEHNR and CDR2 as FQNEAQ (reference sequence). This CDR3 region has 13 residues. This record comes from a study of response to subunit inactivated influenza vaccine. One entry per CDR3 protein results from TCRdb running MiXCR on the RT-PCR reads. The repertoire holds about 480,000 distinct CDR3 sequences, with 10% to 15% as singletons. General study findings and limits: Authors suggested each seasonal influenza vaccination recruits few new T cells.

The chain links TRBV7-9 to TRBJ2-1; maybe TRBD1 (6 bases). This receptor was identified in a man in his fifties or sixties who received an inactivated influenza vaccine. Sequenced here: PBMCs from blood, sampled about 40 days after vaccination. CDR3 sequence reads: CASSQDSRTGQFF. For the CDR3, the DNA is TGTGCCAGCAGCCAGGACAGCCGCACGGGGCAGTTCTTC.